This T cell receptor beta chain emerged from a study of blood T cell repertoires in COVID-19. Study background: Samples representing acute and convalescent COVID-19 were sourced from the United States, Italy and Spain. T cells, B-cell-depleted T cells, or PBMCs provided the cDNA or gDNA that served as material.

CDR1 is MNHEY and CDR2 is SVGAGI in the germline V gene. Trimming shortened V by 8 bases and J by 6 bases, and 14 bases separated the two germline ends. The CDR3 spans 12 residues. Original methodology: Reference gene primer amplification gave nucleated cell count estimates. TCRdb's table, derived via immunoSEQ multiplex PCR, lists solely in-frame clones and lacks some. That table supplies the V and J calls and clone size; D and trimming were determined from the DNA. The data show about 30,000 clones, about 94% seen once. The TCR sequence derives from a human donor with active COVID-19. The donor label of this sample is uncertain. What was sequenced was peripheral blood. This chain links TRBV6-5 with TRBJ2-7; possible D gene TRBD1, 6 bases. CDR3 coding DNA: TGTGCCAGCGTTAGGGCAGGGGCCGAGCAGTACTTC. Translating it yields CASVRAGAEQYF.